Presented here are 5 T cell receptor beta chains from one specimen sequenced in a study of radiation and T cells in renal cell carcinoma. Time point in this sample: blood 2 weeks post-SBRT. As for treatment: 15 Gy SBRT to primary tumor, nephrectomy 4 weeks later. Assay: immunoSEQ multiplex PCR; the TCRdb copy retains only in-frame clones and omits some. The sample has approximately 120,000 clones, around 85% seen once; the top ten hold 5.8%. The sequenced sample was blood, obtained from a patient whose treatment included radiotherapy and nephrectomy. All receptors come from a man aged 45-65 years with renal cell carcinoma.

This chain connects TRBV7-3 to TRBJ1-1; D is undetermined. Germline assignment: CDR1 SGHTA and CDR2 FQGTGA. Trimming removed 5 bases from V and 3 bases from J, with 10 bases in between. The CDR3 runs 13 residues. The CDR3 sequence is CASSRTSDTEAFF. The CDR3 DNA is TGTGCCAGCAGCAGGACTTCGGACACTGAAGCTTTCTTT. The variable domain in full, with the rest retrieved from reference TRBV7-3 and TRBJ1-1, is GAGVSQTPSNKVTEKGKYVELRCDPISGHTALYWYRQSLGQGPEFLIYFQGTGAADDSGLPNDRFFAVRPEGSVSTLKIQRTERGDSAVYLCASSRTSDTEAFFGQGTRLTVV.

This clone was picked up a small number of times. The V gene is TRBV6-6, the J gene TRBJ1-6, with D perhaps matching TRBD1 (6 bases). Between the trimmed V and J ends, which lost 6 bases and 6 bases, there was a span of 12 bases. CDR1 MNHNY and CDR2 SVGAGI come from the germline V gene (reference sequence). There are 14 residues in the CDR3. The chain's CDR3 is CASSQGQGNSPLHF. CDR3 DNA: TGTGCCAGCAGCCAGGGGCAGGGTAATTCACCCCTCCACTTT.

This chain uses TRBV11-2 with TRBJ2-3; TRBD2 is a possible D gene (7 bases). Trimming left V 5 bases short and J 5 bases short, with 11 bases between. Germline lookup yields CDR1 SGHAT and CDR2 FQNNGV. This CDR3 has 13 amino acids. The CDR3, as DNA: TGTGCCAGCAGCGGGGGCGGGGGAGATACGCAGTATTTT. Translating it yields CASSGGGGDTQYF.

This clone was observed once. The chain couples TRBV5-8 to TRBJ1-4; the D gene is possibly TRBD1 (5 bases). Germline V lookup: CDR1 SGHTS, CDR2 YDEGEE. The CDR3 spans 14 residues. V was shortened by 4 bases and J by 4 bases, with 11 bases between the two germline ends. CDR3 sequence: CASSTGTDNEKLFF. CDR3 nucleotides: TGTGCCAGCAGCACCGGGACGGATAATGAAAAACTGTTTTTT. The full variable domain, with the rest looked up from reference TRBV5-8 and TRBJ1-4, is EAGVTQSPTHLIKTRGQQATLRCSPISGHTSVYWYQQALGLGLQFLLWYDEGEERNRGNFPPRFSGRQFPNYSSELNVNALELEDSALYLCASSTGTDNEKLFFGSGTQLSVL.

The rearrangement uses TRBV30 and TRBJ2-2; no reliable D call. This CDR3 region has 12 residues. V lost 3 bases, J lost 4 bases, and 6 bases lay in between. The germline V gene encodes CDR1 GTSNPN and CDR2 SVGIG (reference sequence). In DNA form, the CDR3 reads TGTGCCTGGAGACGGTTCACCGGGGAGCTGTTTTTT. It translates to CAWRRFTGELFF.